Following are 30 T cell receptor beta chains from one sample sequenced in a study of CD8 T cells in Susac syndrome. RNA in amounts of roughly 0.5 to 1 ug was reverse transcribed with random hexamers. TCRdb reanalysed the immunoSEQ multiplex PCR reads using MiXCR and keeps one entry per CDR3 protein. The sample comprises roughly 400,000 distinct CDR3 sequences, 75% to 90% of which are singletons, and about 0.12% rests with the top ten. The material sequenced was CD8+ T cells from PBMCs. Receptors were obtained from a human donor with multiple sclerosis.

The chain employs TRBV9 and TRBJ2-6; tentatively, D is TRBD1 (6 bases). The V end was cut by 1 base, the J end by 0 bases, with 14 bases between. Germline assignment: CDR1 SGDLS and CDR2 YYNGEE. This CDR3 contains 18 residues. This CDR3 is CASSVLRTASSGANVLTF. The CDR3 DNA reads TGTGCCAGCAGCGTACTCCGGACAGCGAGCTCTGGGGCCAACGTCCTGACTTTC. Based on the CDR3 plus reference TRBV9 and TRBJ2-6, the full variable domain is DSGVTQTPKHLITATGQRVTLRCSPRSGDLSVYWYQQSLDQGLQFLIQYYNGEERAKGNILERFSAQQFPDLHSELNLSSLELGDSALYFCASSVLRTASSGANVLTFGAGSRLTVL.

The V call is TRBV10-3, the J call TRBJ2-7, with D perhaps TRBD2 (5 bases). Germline V lookup: CDR1 ENHRY, CDR2 SYGVKD. The CDR3 is 15 amino acids. V was cut by 6 bases and J by 7 bases, with 22 bases left in between. CDR3 loop: CAISQASEGSWEQYF. As DNA, the CDR3 is TGTGCCATCAGCCAGGCCTCAGAGGGCTCCTGGGAGCAGTACTTC.

The chain employs TRBV4-1 and TRBJ2-3; D unresolved. Germline CDR1 reads MGHRA; CDR2 reads YSYEKL. The V and J ends lost 0 bases and 4 bases respectively, with 8 bases between them. There are 14 residues in the CDR3. The CDR3: CASSQEPRADTQYF. The DNA of the CDR3 is TGCGCCAGCAGCCAAGAACCACGGGCAGATACGCAGTATTTT.

V is TRBV6-1 and J is TRBJ1-2, with 9 bases matching TRBD1. The V segment lost 1 base and the J segment 5 bases; nucleotides outside the gene matches: 5. The CDR3 loop spans 15 amino acids. Looked up from germline, CDR1 is MNHNS and CDR2 is SASEGT. In nucleotides, the CDR3 is TGTGCCAGCAGTGAAGGGGGACAGGGAGGGTATGGCTACACCTTC. It encodes CASSEGGQGGYGYTF.

The V gene is TRBV4-1, the J gene TRBJ2-5; TRBD2 is a possible D gene (5 bases). The V end lost 3 bases, the J end lost 5 bases, and 13 bases lay between the germline ends. Germline V CDR1 and CDR2: MGHRA, YSYEKL. The CDR3 consists of 14 residues. The CDR3 loop is CASSHGLAPETQYF. As DNA, the CDR3 is TGCGCCAGCAGCCACGGACTCGCTCCGGAGACCCAGTACTTC.

The chain recombines TRBV25-1 with TRBJ2-3, with 9 bases aligning to TRBD1. This CDR3 contains 14 residues. Unmatched junction bases numbered 9, after V lost 8 bases and J lost 6 bases. Germline CDR1 reads MGHDK; CDR2 reads SYGVNS. CDR3 coding DNA: TGTGCCAGCGGGAGGACAGGGGTTCAGGATACGCAGTATTTT. This sequence encodes CASGRTGVQDTQYF.

The CDR3 bases are TGTGCCAGCAGTTACCTATCCTTGACTAGCGGGGGGTCAGATACGCAGTATTTT. Protein product: CASSYLSLTSGGSDTQYF. The rearrangement joins TRBV6-5 to TRBJ2-3, with TRBD2 matching over 13 bases. Germline values: CDR1 MNHEY, CDR2 SVGAGI. The CDR3 totals 18 residues. Trimming at V came to 2 bases and at J to 4 bases, leaving 9 bases not matched to a gene.

The chain carries TRBV16 and TRBJ1-2; D possibly corresponds to TRBD1 (5 bases). V lost 6 bases and J lost 3, with 14 bases in between. This CDR3 region has 14 residues. Germline assignment: CDR1 KGHSY and CDR2 FQNENV. The CDR3 spells CASRQDFVDYGYTF. As DNA, the CDR3 is TGTGCCAGCAGACAGGACTTTGTGGACTATGGCTACACCTTC.

V is TRBV27 and J is TRBJ2-3; D unclear. The CDR3 length is 15 residues. V lost 6 bases and J lost 5, with 18 bases in between. Germline V gene sequence: CDR1 MNHEY, CDR2 SMNVEV (reference sequence). The CDR3 loop is CASSSRRLVGDTQYF. The CDR3, as DNA: TGTGCCAGCAGCTCCCGGAGACTTGTGGGAGATACGCAGTATTTT.

This chain uses TRBV11-1 with TRBJ1-2; no clear D gene. Germline V gene lookup returns CDR1 SGHAT and CDR2 FQDESV (reference sequence). V gave up 8 bases and J gave up 0 bases, with 13 bases separating them. The CDR3 is made up of 14 amino acids. The CDR3 DNA is TGTGCCAGCTCCCGAGGAGACTCTAACTATGGCTACACCTTC. This sequence encodes CASSRGDSNYGYTF.

This chain joins TRBV4-1 and TRBJ2-3, with TRBD1 matching over 7 bases. The CDR3 is 14 amino acids. V dropped 1 base and J dropped 4; count of bases not matched to a gene: 2. Germline V gene data show CDR1 as MGHRA and CDR2 as YSYEKL. CDR3 region: CASSQVGTADTQYF. The CDR3 region has the DNA TGCGCCAGCAGCCAAGTCGGGACAGCAGATACGCAGTATTTT.

The chain is built from TRBV12-3 or TRBV12-4 and TRBJ1-1, with TRBD1 identical over 7 bases. J gave up 4 bases and V 6 bases, and 11 bases lay outside the gene matches. The CDR3 is 15 residues long. The CDR3 DNA sequence: TGTGCCAGCAGCCCCGTGGCGGGACAGTTCACTGAAGCTTTCTTT. Translation gives CASSPVAGQFTEAFF.

This clonotype appeared a few times. The V and J genes are TRBV6-5 and TRBJ1-4; TRBD1 might be the D (5 bases). Trimming took off 0 bases at V and 8 bases at J, with 16 bases between the two ends. Per germline, CDR1 MNHEY and CDR2 SVGAGI. The CDR3 is made up of 16 amino acids. The CDR3: CASSYSTGLPGEKLFF. The CDR3 DNA follows: TGTGCCAGCAGTTACTCGACGGGACTACCAGGGGAAAAACTGTTTTTT.

This clonotype was detected once. The chain has TRBV5-1 and TRBJ1-4; 10 positions agree with TRBD1. Germline V gene sequence: CDR1 SGHRS, CDR2 YFSETQ. The CDR3 loop spans 16 amino acids. With 5 bases clipped from V and 8 bases from J, the junction kept 12 bases outside the gene matches. CDR3 bases: TGCGCCAGCAGATACTCGACAGGGGGCGCCCCCGAAAAACTGTTTTTT. It is translated as CASRYSTGGAPEKLFF.

The chain carries TRBV18 and TRBJ2-6; TRBD1 matches at 7 bases. The J segment lost 0 bases and the V segment lost 0 bases, leaving 8 bases of the junction unmatched. This CDR3 spans 19 amino acids. Looked up from germline, CDR1 is KGHSH and CDR2 is LQKENI. In nucleotides, the CDR3 is TGTGCCAGCTCACCACCGCCTAGGGGGCTCCACTCTGGGGCCAACGTCCTGACTTTC. Protein sequence: CASSPPPRGLHSGANVLTF. Full variable domain (rest looked up from reference TRBV18 and TRBJ2-6): NAGVMQNPRHLVRRRGQEARLRCSPMKGHSHVYWYRQLPEEGLKFMVYLQKENIIDESGMPKERFSAEFPKEGPSILRIQQVVRGDSAAYFCASSPPPRGLHSGANVLTFGAGSRLTVL.

The V and J genes are TRBV7-9 and TRBJ2-5, with D perhaps assigned TRBD1 or TRBD2 (5 bases each). This CDR3 is 14 amino acids long. Germline lookup yields CDR1 SEHNR and CDR2 FQNEAQ (reference sequence). Trimming took 4 bases from V and 1 from J, leaving 10 bases between them. CDR3: CASSSQRGQETQYF. The DNA for the CDR3 is TGTGCCAGCAGCTCCCAGAGGGGCCAAGAGACCCAGTACTTC.

In nucleotides, the CDR3 is TGTGCCAGCAGCATGACAGTGATCAATCAGCCCCAGCATTTT. This translates into CASSMTVINQPQHF. The chain couples TRBV7-8 to TRBJ1-5; possibly TRBD1 for D (5 bases). The CDR3 consists of 14 residues. V was shortened by 5 bases and J by 3 bases, with 11 bases between the two germline ends. Germline V gives CDR1 SGHVS, CDR2 FQNEAQ. Full variable domain (outside the CDR3, taken from reference TRBV7-8 and TRBJ1-5): GAGVSQSPRYKVAKRGQDVALRCDPISGHVSLFWYQQALGQGPEFLTYFQNEAQLDKSGLPSDRFFAERPEGSVSTLKIQRTQQEDSAVYLCASSMTVINQPQHFGDGTRLSIL.

The chain joins TRBV14 to TRBJ1-1; tentatively, D is TRBD1 (6 bases). CDR3 length: 13 amino acids. Germline V CDR1 and CDR2: SGHDN, FVKESK. The germline V and J ends were trimmed by 3 bases and 7 bases, with 12 bases remaining between them. The CDR3 region has the DNA TGTGCCAGCAGCCAGGCAGGGGCAAGTGAAGCTTTCTTT. Its translation: CASSQAGASEAFF.

V and J are TRBV30 and TRBJ1-2; no reliable D call. CDR3 length: 12 residues. CDR1 GTSNPN and CDR2 SVGIG come from the germline V gene (reference sequence). Deletions cut 0 bases from V and 5 bases from J, with 7 bases between. The chain's CDR3 is CAWSVLSYGYTF. The CDR3 nucleotides read TGTGCCTGGAGTGTGCTTTCGTATGGCTACACCTTC.

The J gene is TRBJ2-5, the V gene TRBV3-1, with TRBD1 matching 8 bases. Losses at the gene ends were 1 base for V and 7 bases for J; bases not matched to a gene: 14. Per germline, CDR1 LGHDT and CDR2 YNNKEL (reference sequence). The CDR3 consists of 17 residues. CDR3 nucleotides: TGTGCCAGCAGCCAAGGCCTGACAGGGGTAGCGTCCGGGACCCAGTACTTC. This translates into CASSQGLTGVASGTQYF.

A few counts support this clonotype. The chain carries TRBV11-2 and TRBJ2-5, with TRBD1 matching 11 bases. Germline CDR1 reads SGHAT; CDR2 reads FQNNGV. With V trimmed by 4 bases and J by 4 bases, 5 bases remained unmatched. The CDR3 totals 15 residues. The CDR3 nucleotides are TGTGCCAGCAGCTCGTGGACAGGGGGCTTAGAGACCCAGTACTTC. It translates to CASSSWTGGLETQYF.

Written as DNA, the CDR3 is TGTGCCAGCAGCTTAGGAGGGACAGGAAAGGACCAGCCCCAGCATTTT. Protein: CASSLGGTGKDQPQHF. The gene calls are TRBV7-9 and TRBJ1-5; TRBD1 matches 8 bases. V was clipped by 1 base and J by 7 bases; unmatched bases: 9. Germline lookup yields CDR1 SEHNR and CDR2 FQNEAQ (reference sequence). This CDR3 contains 16 residues.

J is TRBJ2-1 and V is TRBV5-5; D is unclear. The V gene's germline CDR1 is SGHKS and CDR2 YYEKEE (reference sequence). Trimming removed 0 bases at V and 10 bases at J, with 8 bases between. The CDR3 totals 12 residues. CDR3 sequence: CASSLDVYEQFF. DNA of the CDR3: TGTGCCAGCAGCTTGGACGTGTACGAGCAGTTCTTC. The full variable domain, its missing parts supplied by reference TRBV5-5 and TRBJ2-1, is DAGVTQSPTHLIKTRGQQVTLRCSPISGHKSVSWYQQVLGQGPQFIFQYYEKEERGRGNFPDRFSARQFPNYSSELNVNALLLGDSALYLCASSLDVYEQFFGPGTRLTVL.

The J gene is TRBJ2-1, the V gene TRBV6-5; perhaps TRBD2 as D (5 bases). With 8 bases removed from V and 8 bases from J, the gap between germline ends came to 16 bases. CDR3 length: 13 residues. Germline assignment: CDR1 MNHEY and CDR2 SVGAGI. CDR3 DNA sequence: TGTGCCAGCGGGCTTAGAGACGGGGATGAGCAGTTCTTC. This gives the protein CASGLRDGDEQFF.

The chain links TRBV28 to TRBJ1-2, with D possibly being TRBD1 (5 bases). Germline V gene data show CDR1 as MDHEN and CDR2 as SYDVKM. V lost 5 bases and J lost 6, with 10 bases in between. The CDR3 loop spans 12 amino acids. The CDR3 DNA sequence: TGTGCCAGCAGTCCAAGGGGCGATGGCTACACCTTC. It is translated as CASSPRGDGYTF.

J is TRBJ1-1 and V is TRBV5-6; D remains ambiguous. The length of the CDR3 is 14 residues. V lost 4 bases and J 2 bases, leaving 12 bases between the germline ends. From germline, CDR1 is SGHDT and CDR2 YYEEEE. DNA of the CDR3: TGTGCCAGCAGCCCTAGGCCGGTTAACACTGAAGCTTTCTTT. As protein: CASSPRPVNTEAFF.

This clonotype was recorded only once. The chain has TRBV10-3 and TRBJ1-1; the D is unclear. Per the germline V gene, CDR1 is ENHRY and CDR2 is SYGVKD. This CDR3 region has 13 residues. With 1 base removed from V and 1 base from J, the gap between germline ends came to 4 bases. The CDR3 DNA sequence: TGTGCCATCAGTGAGTTGTGGAACACTGAAGCTTTCTTT. This gives the protein CAISELWNTEAFF.

The V call is TRBV12-5, the J call TRBJ2-7; D may be TRBD1 or TRBD2 (5 bases each). The CDR3 consists of 18 residues. Germline CDR1 reads LGHNT; CDR2 reads FRNRAP. V lost 1 base and J 4 bases, leaving 23 bases between the germline ends. This chain's CDR3 is CASGLERVWGSLMYEQYF. DNA for the CDR3: TGTGCTAGTGGTTTGGAACGTGTTTGGGGGAGTCTTATGTACGAGCAGTACTTC.

The chain links TRBV27 to TRBJ2-7; D is undetermined. The CDR3 covers 14 residues. Germline CDR1 reads MNHEY; CDR2 reads SMNVEV (reference sequence). V lost 5 bases and J lost 7, with 18 bases in between. CDR3 in DNA: TGTGCCAGCAGTGAATCATCCCCGGTGGTAGAGCAGTACTTC. This translates into CASSESSPVVEQYF.

CDR3 in amino acids: CASSEDGWQFF. The CDR3 DNA follows: TGTGCCAGCTCGGAGGACGGATGGCAGTTCTTC. The chain combines TRBV18 with TRBJ2-1, with D possibly being TRBD2 (5 bases). The V gene's germline CDR1 is KGHSH and CDR2 LQKENI. With 6 bases removed from V and 12 bases from J, the gap between germline ends came to 12 bases. The CDR3 is 11 amino acids.